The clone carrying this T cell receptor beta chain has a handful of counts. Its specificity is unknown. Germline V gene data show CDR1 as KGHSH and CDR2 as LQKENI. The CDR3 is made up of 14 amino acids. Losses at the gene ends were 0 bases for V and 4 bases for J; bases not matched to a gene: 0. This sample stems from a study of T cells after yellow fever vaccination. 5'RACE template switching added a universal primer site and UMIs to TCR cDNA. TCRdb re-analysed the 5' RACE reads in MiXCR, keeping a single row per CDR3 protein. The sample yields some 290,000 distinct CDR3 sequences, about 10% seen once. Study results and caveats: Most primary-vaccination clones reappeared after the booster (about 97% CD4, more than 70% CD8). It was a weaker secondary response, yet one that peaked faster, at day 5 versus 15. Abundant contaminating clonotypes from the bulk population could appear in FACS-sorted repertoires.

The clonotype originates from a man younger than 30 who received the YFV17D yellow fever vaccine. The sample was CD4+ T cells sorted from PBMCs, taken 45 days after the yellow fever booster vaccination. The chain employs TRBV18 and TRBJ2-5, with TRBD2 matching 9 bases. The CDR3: CASSPPGLAETQYF. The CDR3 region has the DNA TGTGCCAGCTCACCACCGGGACTAGCAGAGACCCAGTACTTC.